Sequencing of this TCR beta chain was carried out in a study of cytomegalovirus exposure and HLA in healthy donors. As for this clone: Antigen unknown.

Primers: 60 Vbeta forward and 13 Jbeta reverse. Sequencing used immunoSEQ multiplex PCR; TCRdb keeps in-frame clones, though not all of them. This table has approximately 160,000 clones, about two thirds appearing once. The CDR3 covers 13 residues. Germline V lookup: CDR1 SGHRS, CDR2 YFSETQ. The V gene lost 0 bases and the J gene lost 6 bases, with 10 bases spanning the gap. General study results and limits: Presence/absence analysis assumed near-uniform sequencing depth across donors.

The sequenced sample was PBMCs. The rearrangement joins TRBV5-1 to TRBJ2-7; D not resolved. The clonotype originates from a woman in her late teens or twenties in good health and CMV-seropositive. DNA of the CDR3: TGCGCCAGCAGCTTGGGCCAAATTAGCGAGCAGTACTTC. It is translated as CASSLGQISEQYF.